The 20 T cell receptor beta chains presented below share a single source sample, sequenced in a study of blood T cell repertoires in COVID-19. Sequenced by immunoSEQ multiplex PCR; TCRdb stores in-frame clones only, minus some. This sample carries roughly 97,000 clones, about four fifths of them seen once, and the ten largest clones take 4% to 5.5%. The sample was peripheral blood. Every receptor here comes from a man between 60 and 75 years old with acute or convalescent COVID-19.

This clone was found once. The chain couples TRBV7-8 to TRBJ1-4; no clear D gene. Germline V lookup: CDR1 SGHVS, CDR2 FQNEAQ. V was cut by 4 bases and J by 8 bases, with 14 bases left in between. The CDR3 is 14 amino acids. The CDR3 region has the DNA TGTGCCAGCAGCTCAGCCCTTCCGGAGGAAAAACTGTTTTTT. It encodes CASSSALPEEKLFF.

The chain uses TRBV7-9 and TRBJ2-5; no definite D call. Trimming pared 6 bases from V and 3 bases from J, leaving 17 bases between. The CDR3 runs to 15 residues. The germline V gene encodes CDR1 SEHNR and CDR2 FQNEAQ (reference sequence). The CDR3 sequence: CASSLNRVVKETQYF. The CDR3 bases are TGTGCCAGCAGTTTGAACCGAGTGGTCAAAGAGACCCAGTACTTC.

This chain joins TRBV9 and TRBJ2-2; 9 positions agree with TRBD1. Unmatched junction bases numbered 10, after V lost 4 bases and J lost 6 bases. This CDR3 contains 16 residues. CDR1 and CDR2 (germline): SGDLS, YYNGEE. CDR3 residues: CASSITGGGIAGELFF. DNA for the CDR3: TGTGCCAGCAGCATAACAGGGGGCGGGATTGCCGGGGAGCTGTTTTTT.

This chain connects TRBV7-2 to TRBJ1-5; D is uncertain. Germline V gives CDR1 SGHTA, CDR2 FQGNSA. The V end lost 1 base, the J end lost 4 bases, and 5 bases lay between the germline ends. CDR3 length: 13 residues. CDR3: CASSLETNQPQHF. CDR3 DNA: TGTGCCAGCAGCTTAGAGACAAATCAGCCCCAGCATTTT.

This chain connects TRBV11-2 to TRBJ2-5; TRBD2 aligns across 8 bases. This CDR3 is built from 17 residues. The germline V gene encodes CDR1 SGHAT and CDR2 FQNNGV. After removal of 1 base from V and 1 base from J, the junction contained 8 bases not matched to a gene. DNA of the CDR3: TGTGCCAGCAGCTTAGGAGGTCGTACTAGCGGCCAAGAGACCCAGTACTTC. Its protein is CASSLGGRTSGQETQYF.

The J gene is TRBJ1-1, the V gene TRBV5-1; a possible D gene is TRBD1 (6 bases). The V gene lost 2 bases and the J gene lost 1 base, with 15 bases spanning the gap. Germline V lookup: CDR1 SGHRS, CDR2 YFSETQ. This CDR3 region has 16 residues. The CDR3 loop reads CASSLLPDSKNTEAFF. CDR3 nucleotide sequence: TGCGCCAGCAGCTTACTACCGGACAGCAAGAACACTGAAGCTTTCTTT. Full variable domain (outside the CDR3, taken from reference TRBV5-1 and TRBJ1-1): KAGVTQTPRYLIKTRGQQVTLSCSPISGHRSVSWYQQTPGQGLQFLFEYFSETQRNKGNFPGRFSGRQFSNSRSEMNVSTLELGDSALYLCASSLLPDSKNTEAFFGQGTRLTVV.

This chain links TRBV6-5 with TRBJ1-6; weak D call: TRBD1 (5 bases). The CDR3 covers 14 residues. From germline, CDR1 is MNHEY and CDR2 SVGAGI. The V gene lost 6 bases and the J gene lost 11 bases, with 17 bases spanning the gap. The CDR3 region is CASSSDTPRAPLHF. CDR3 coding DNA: TGTGCCAGCAGCTCGGACACACCTAGGGCACCCCTCCACTTT.

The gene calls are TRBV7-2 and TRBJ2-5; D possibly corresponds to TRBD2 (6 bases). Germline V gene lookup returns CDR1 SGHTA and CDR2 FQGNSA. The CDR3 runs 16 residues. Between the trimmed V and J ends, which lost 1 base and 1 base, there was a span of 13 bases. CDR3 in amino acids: CASSLVGGPSQETQYF. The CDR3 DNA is TGTGCCAGCAGCTTAGTGGGGGGACCATCCCAAGAGACCCAGTACTTC. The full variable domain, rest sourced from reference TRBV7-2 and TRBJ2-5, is GAGVSQSPSNKVTEKGKDVELRCDPISGHTALYWYRQSLGQGLEFLIYFQGNSAPDKSGLPSDRFSAERTGGSVSTLTIQRTQQEDSAVYLCASSLVGGPSQETQYFGPGTRLLVL.

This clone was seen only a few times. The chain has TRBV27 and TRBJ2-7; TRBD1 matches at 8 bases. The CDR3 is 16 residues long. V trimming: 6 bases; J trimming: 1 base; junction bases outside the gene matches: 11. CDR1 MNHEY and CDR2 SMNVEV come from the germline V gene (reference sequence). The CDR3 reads CASSTIGTGRSYEQYF. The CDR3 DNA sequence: TGTGCCAGCAGCACCATTGGGACAGGTCGTTCCTACGAGCAGTACTTC.

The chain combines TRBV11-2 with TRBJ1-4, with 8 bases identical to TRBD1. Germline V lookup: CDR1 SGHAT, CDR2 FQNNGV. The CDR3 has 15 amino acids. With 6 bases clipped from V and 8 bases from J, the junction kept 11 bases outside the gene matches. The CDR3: CASSGLRGRREKLFF. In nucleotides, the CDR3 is TGTGCCAGCAGTGGGCTCAGGGGGCGTCGGGAAAAACTGTTTTTT.

Here the CDR3 DNA reads TGTGCCAGCAGTGACAACAGAAACTATGGCTACACCTTC. It yields the protein CASSDNRNYGYTF. The chain is built from TRBV2 and TRBJ1-2; D gene uncertain. The CDR3 has 13 amino acids. Between the trimmed V and J ends, which lost 3 bases and 2 bases, there was a span of 7 bases. The germline gives CDR1 SNHLY, CDR2 FYNNEI.

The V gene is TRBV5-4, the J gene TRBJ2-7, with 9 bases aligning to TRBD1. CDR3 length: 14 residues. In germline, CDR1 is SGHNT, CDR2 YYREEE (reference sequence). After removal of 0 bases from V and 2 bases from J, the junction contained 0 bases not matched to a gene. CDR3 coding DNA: TGTGCCAGCAGCTTGGGGGACAGGGCCTACGAGCAGTACTTC. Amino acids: CASSLGDRAYEQYF. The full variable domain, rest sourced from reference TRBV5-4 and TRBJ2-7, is ETGVTQSPTHLIKTRGQQVTLRCSSQSGHNTVSWYQQALGQGPQFIFQYYREEENGRGNFPPRFSGLQFPNYSSELNVNALELDDSALYLCASSLGDRAYEQYFGPGTRLTVT.

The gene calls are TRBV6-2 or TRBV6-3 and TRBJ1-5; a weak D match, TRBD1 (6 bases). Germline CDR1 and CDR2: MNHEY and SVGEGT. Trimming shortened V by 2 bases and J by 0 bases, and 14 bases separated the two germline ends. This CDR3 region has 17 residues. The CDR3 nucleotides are TGTGCCAGCAGTTACCCTACAGGGTGGCATAGCAATCAGCCCCAGCATTTT. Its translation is CASSYPTGWHSNQPQHF.

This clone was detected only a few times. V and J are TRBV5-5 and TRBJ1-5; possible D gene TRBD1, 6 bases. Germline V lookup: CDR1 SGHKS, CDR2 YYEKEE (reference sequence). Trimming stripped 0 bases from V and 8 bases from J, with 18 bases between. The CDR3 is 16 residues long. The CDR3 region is CASSLVGTTRGEPQHF. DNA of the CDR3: TGTGCCAGCAGCTTGGTAGGGACAACTCGGGGTGAGCCCCAGCATTTT.

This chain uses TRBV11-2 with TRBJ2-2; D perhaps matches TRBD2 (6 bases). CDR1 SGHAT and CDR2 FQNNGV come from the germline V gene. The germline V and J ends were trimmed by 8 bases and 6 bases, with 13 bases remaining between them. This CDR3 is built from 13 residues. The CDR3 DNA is TGTGCCAGCGGGGACTTCCGGTCCGGGGAGCTGTTTTTT. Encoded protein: CASGDFRSGELFF.

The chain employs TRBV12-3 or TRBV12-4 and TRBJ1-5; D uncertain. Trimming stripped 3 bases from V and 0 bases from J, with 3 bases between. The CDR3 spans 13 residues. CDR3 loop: CASSFGSNQPQHF. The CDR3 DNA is TGTGCCAGCAGTTTCGGTAGCAATCAGCCCCAGCATTTT.

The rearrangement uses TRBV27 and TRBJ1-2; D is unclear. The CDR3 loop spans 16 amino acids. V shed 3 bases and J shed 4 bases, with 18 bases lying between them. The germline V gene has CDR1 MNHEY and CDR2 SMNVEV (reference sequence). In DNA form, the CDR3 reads TGTGCCAGCAGTTTGTCGGGTTCGTTTCCCTCCTATGGCTACACCTTC. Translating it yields CASSLSGSFPSYGYTF.

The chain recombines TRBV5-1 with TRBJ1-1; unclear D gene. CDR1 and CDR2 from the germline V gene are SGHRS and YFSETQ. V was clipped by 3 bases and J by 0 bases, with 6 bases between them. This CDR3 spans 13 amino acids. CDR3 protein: CASSWAMNTEAFF. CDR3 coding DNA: TGCGCCAGCAGCTGGGCGATGAACACTGAAGCTTTCTTT.

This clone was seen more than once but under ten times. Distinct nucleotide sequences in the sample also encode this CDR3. The CDR3 nucleotides read TGTGCCAGCGGTTGGGACAAAACTCTCCTCTATGGCTACACCTTC. Translating it yields CASGWDKTLLYGYTF. The chain has TRBV28 and TRBJ1-2; maybe TRBD1 (6 bases). Germline CDR1 and CDR2: MDHEN and SYDVKM. The ends were cut back, 8 bases at V and 4 bases at J, with 20 bases in the middle. The CDR3 is 15 residues long.

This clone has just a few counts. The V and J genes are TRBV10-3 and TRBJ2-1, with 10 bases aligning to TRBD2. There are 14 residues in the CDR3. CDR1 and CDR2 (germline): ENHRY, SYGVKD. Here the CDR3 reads CAAGRPSGSNEQFF. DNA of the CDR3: TGTGCTGCTGGGCGCCCTAGCGGGAGTAATGAGCAGTTCTTC.